The 27 T cell receptor beta chains listed next were all sequenced from one sample in a study of blood T cell repertoires in COVID-19. Assay used: immunoSEQ multiplex PCR; TCRdb lists only in-frame clones, some missing. The data contain roughly 200,000 clones, around nine tenths of them singletons. The source material was peripheral blood. The origin of the receptors is a man between 60 and 75 years old who had recovered from COVID-19.

This clone was observed once. The gene calls are TRBV5-1 and TRBJ2-1; 11 bases are a match to TRBD2. The ends lost 1 base at V and 2 bases at J; junction bases unmatched: 8. This CDR3 has 18 residues. Germline loops: CDR1 SGHRS, CDR2 YFSETQ. The DNA for the CDR3 is TGCGCCAGCAGCTTGCTTAGCGGGAGGGCGAGGCCCTACAATGAGCAGTTCTTC. Translation gives CASSLLSGRARPYNEQFF.

This sequence joins TRBV11-2 and TRBJ1-5; TRBD1 might be the D (5 bases). V was trimmed by 4 bases and J by 5 bases, leaving 15 bases between them. The length of the CDR3 is 15 residues. Germline values: CDR1 SGHAT, CDR2 FQNNGV. The CDR3 protein is CASSSTGYGDQPQHF. The CDR3, as DNA: TGTGCCAGCAGCTCCACAGGTTATGGTGATCAGCCCCAGCATTTT. Based on the CDR3 plus reference TRBV11-2 and TRBJ1-5, the full variable domain is EAGVAQSPRYKIIEKRQSVAFWCNPISGHATLYWYQQILGQGPKLLIQFQNNGVVDDSQLPKDRFSAERLKGVDSTLKIQPAKLEDSAVYLCASSSTGYGDQPQHFGDGTRLSIL.

This chain links TRBV19 with TRBJ1-2; 9 bases are a match to TRBD1. The CDR3 length is 15 residues. With V trimmed by 8 bases and J by 3 bases, 10 bases remained unmatched. Germline loops: CDR1 LNHDA, CDR2 SQIVND (reference sequence). CDR3 protein: CASSSRGQGDYGYTF. The CDR3 region has the DNA TGTGCCAGTTCATCCAGGGGACAGGGTGACTATGGCTACACCTTC. The full variable domain, with the rest looked up from reference TRBV19 and TRBJ1-2, is DGGITQSPKYLFRKEGQNVTLSCEQNLNHDAMYWYRQDPGQGLRLIYYSQIVNDFQKGDIAEGYSVSREKKESFPLTVTSAQKNPTAFYLCASSSRGQGDYGYTFGSGTRLTVV.

In DNA, the CDR3 is TGTGCTAGTGGTCCACAGGACAGGGCGGAAAAACTGTTTTTT. Translating gives CASGPQDRAEKLFF. The chain employs TRBV12-5 and TRBJ1-4; 8 bases align to TRBD1. CDR3 size: 14 residues. After removal of 5 bases from V and 8 bases from J, the junction contained 7 bases not matched to a gene. Germline assignment: CDR1 LGHNT and CDR2 FRNRAP.

This clone was picked up a small number of times. The rearrangement joins TRBV28 to TRBJ2-1; TRBD2 is a possible D gene (6 bases). The V end lost 7 bases, the J end lost 3 bases, and 13 bases lay between the germline ends. Germline lookup yields CDR1 MDHEN and CDR2 SYDVKM. The CDR3 runs to 14 residues. The CDR3 region is CASITGLLYNEQFF. The CDR3 DNA reads as TGTGCCAGCATAACGGGACTCCTCTACAATGAGCAGTTCTTC.

This rearrangement joins TRBV13 to TRBJ2-7, with 8 positions matching TRBD2. Germline loops: CDR1 PRHDT, CDR2 FYEKMQ (reference sequence). This CDR3 has 14 amino acids. V shed 6 bases, J shed 0 bases, and the junction held 4 bases outside the gene matches. CDR3 in DNA: TGTGCCAGCAGTTTCGGACTAGCCTCCTACGAGCAGTACTTC. Its protein is CASSFGLASYEQYF.

The chain carries TRBV19 and TRBJ1-1, with D possibly matching TRBD1 (6 bases). The CDR3 extends over 14 amino acids. Looked up from germline, CDR1 is LNHDA and CDR2 is SQIVND (reference sequence). Trimming stripped 3 bases from V and 1 base from J, with 9 bases between. CDR3 DNA sequence: TGTGCCAGTAGTATTGGACAGTCGAACACTGAAGCTTTCTTT. Translated, it gives CASSIGQSNTEAFF.

This sequence joins TRBV6-1 and TRBJ1-1; unclear D gene. Deletions cut 2 bases from V and 5 bases from J, with 21 bases between. The V gene's germline CDR1 is MNHNS and CDR2 SASEGT. The CDR3 has 17 residues. The CDR3 nucleotides read TGTGCCAGCAGTGAAAGGATTACCCGGGTATTAAATACTGAAGCTTTCTTT. The encoded protein is CASSERITRVLNTEAFF.

This clone was found a few times. V usage is TRBV5-1 and J usage is TRBJ2-1; tentative D call: TRBD2 (5 bases). The CDR3 runs to 15 residues. Germline V lookup: CDR1 SGHRS, CDR2 YFSETQ. Trimming took off 0 bases at V and 5 bases at J, with 12 bases between the two ends. In DNA form, the CDR3 reads TGCGCCAGCAGCTTGGGGGGAGTGGGGAACAATGAGCAGTTCTTC. This sequence encodes CASSLGGVGNNEQFF.

The chain links TRBV28 to TRBJ1-2, with a weak D call TRBD1 (6 bases). The germline V gene has CDR1 MDHEN and CDR2 SYDVKM. The CDR3 has 14 amino acids. V dropped 7 bases and J dropped 8 bases, with 20 bases sitting between them. In DNA, the CDR3 is TGTGCCAGCACCTCGGGGGGGGGCTCGGAAGGCTACACCTTC. Protein product: CASTSGGGSEGYTF.

V is TRBV7-8 and J is TRBJ2-3; D may be TRBD1 (6 bases). CDR1 SGHVS and CDR2 FQNEAQ come from the germline V gene. CDR3 size: 16 residues. Between the trimmed V and J ends, which lost 5 bases and 0 bases, there was a span of 15 bases. CDR3 nucleotide sequence: TGTGCCAGCAGCCCTCGACAGGACCCTAGCACAGATACGCAGTATTTT. This translates into CASSPRQDPSTDTQYF.

V usage is TRBV19 and J usage is TRBJ2-3; TRBD1 matches at 8 bases. Germline-derived CDR1 and CDR2 are LNHDA and SQIVND (reference sequence). This CDR3 is built from 14 residues. J lost 2 bases, V lost 6 bases, and 4 bases had no gene match. As DNA, the CDR3 is TGTGCCAGTAGACGGGGACAGGACACAGATACGCAGTATTTT. Amino acids: CASRRGQDTDTQYF.

The rearrangement links TRBV19 to TRBJ2-1; 14 bases are shared with TRBD2. The CDR3 has 16 residues. In germline, CDR1 is LNHDA, CDR2 SQIVND (reference sequence). J was trimmed by 6 bases and V by 10 bases; bases with no gene match: 11. As DNA, the CDR3 is TGTGCCACCTCACCGGCGACTAGCGGGAGGGCCAATGAGCAGTTCTTC. This codes for CATSPATSGRANEQFF.

In this sample, this clone turned up once. V gene TRBV9 combines with J gene TRBJ1-5; 12 positions match TRBD1. CDR1 is SGDLS and CDR2 is YYNGEE in the germline V gene. With V trimmed by 3 bases and J by 4 bases, 2 bases remained unmatched. The CDR3 sequence is 15 residues long. DNA of the CDR3: TGTGCCAGCAGCGGGGGACAGGGGGCGAATCAGCCCCAGCATTTT. This gives the protein CASSGGQGANQPQHF.

This chain joins TRBV24-1 and TRBJ1-1; 9 bases agree with TRBD1. The germline CDR1 and CDR2 sequences are KGHDR and SFDVKD. Trimming at V came to 4 bases and at J to 6 bases, leaving 8 bases not matched to a gene. CDR3 length equals 15 residues. The CDR3 bases are TGTGCCACCAGTGAACACGGACAGGGGAGGTCTGAAGCTTTCTTT. Protein product: CATSEHGQGRSEAFF.

The chain carries TRBV4-2 and TRBJ2-5; 14 positions agree with TRBD2. Germline lookup yields CDR1 LGHNA and CDR2 YNFKEQ. The CDR3 is made up of 17 amino acids. V dropped 2 bases and J dropped 1; count of bases not matched to a gene: 3. This CDR3 reads CASSQSGTSGGQETQYF. CDR3 sequence (DNA): TGTGCCAGCAGCCAAAGTGGGACTAGCGGGGGCCAAGAGACCCAGTACTTC.

The rearrangement joins TRBV19 to TRBJ1-3, with 10 bases that match TRBD1. The ends lost 7 bases at V and 4 bases at J; junction bases unmatched: 10. Germline loops: CDR1 LNHDA, CDR2 SQIVND (reference sequence). This CDR3 comprises 16 residues. Here the CDR3 DNA reads TGTGCCAGTAACCGTCCCGGGACAGGGGCGGGAAACACCATATATTTT. Translating gives CASNRPGTGAGNTIYF.

The chain couples TRBV24-1 to TRBJ2-1; TRBD2 might be the D (5 bases). CDR1 is KGHDR and CDR2 is SFDVKD in the germline V gene. V shed 4 bases and J shed 3 bases, with 21 bases lying between them. CDR3 length equals 18 residues. CDR3 DNA: TGTGCCACCAGTGAATCTCCGACCGGGATGACAAGCTACAATGAGCAGTTCTTC. Encoded protein: CATSESPTGMTSYNEQFF.

The V gene is TRBV7-9, the J gene TRBJ1-5; tentatively, D is TRBD1 (6 bases). V was pared by 5 bases and J by 4 bases, with 9 bases between. The CDR3 loop spans 13 amino acids. The germline V gene has CDR1 SEHNR and CDR2 FQNEAQ (reference sequence). The CDR3 DNA follows: TGTGCCAGCAGCCAACAGGGAAATCAGCCCCAGCATTTT. This gives the protein CASSQQGNQPQHF.

The chain combines TRBV5-4 with TRBJ2-7, with 11 bases identical to TRBD2. J gave up 3 bases and V 4 bases, and 6 bases lay outside the gene matches. The CDR3 has 15 residues. The V gene's germline CDR1 is SGHNT and CDR2 YYREEE (reference sequence). The CDR3 reads CASSPTSGKVYEQYF. The CDR3 DNA sequence: TGTGCCAGCAGCCCGACTAGCGGGAAGGTCTACGAGCAGTACTTC. Combining the CDR3 with reference TRBV5-4 and TRBJ2-7 gives the whole variable domain ETGVTQSPTHLIKTRGQQVTLRCSSQSGHNTVSWYQQALGQGPQFIFQYYREEENGRGNFPPRFSGLQFPNYSSELNVNALELDDSALYLCASSPTSGKVYEQYFGPGTRLTVT.

This sequence joins TRBV7-3 and TRBJ2-2, with D tentatively TRBD2 (7 bases). Trimming took off 8 bases at V and 1 base at J, with 17 bases between the two ends. There are 16 residues in the CDR3. The germline gives CDR1 SGHTA, CDR2 FQGTGA. DNA of the CDR3: TGTGCCAGCTCCAGGGGCGGGAGAAGGAACACCGGGGAGCTGTTTTTT. It translates to CASSRGGRRNTGELFF. The full variable domain, completed using reference TRBV7-3 and TRBJ2-2, is GAGVSQTPSNKVTEKGKYVELRCDPISGHTALYWYRQSLGQGPEFLIYFQGTGAADDSGLPNDRFFAVRPEGSVSTLKIQRTERGDSAVYLCASSRGGRRNTGELFFGEGSRLTVL.

For the CDR3, the DNA is TGTGCCAGCAGCCCAGATAGGGGTGCCTATGGCTACACCTTC. This encodes CASSPDRGAYGYTF. The chain couples TRBV9 to TRBJ1-2, with D possibly being TRBD1 (5 bases). Between the trimmed V and J ends, which lost 4 bases and 4 bases, there was a span of 14 bases. CDR1 and CDR2 from the germline V gene are SGDLS and YYNGEE. The CDR3 length is 14 residues.

The chain uses TRBV29-1 and TRBJ2-7; no definite D call. Germline CDR1 and CDR2: SQVTM and ANQGSEA. The ends were cut back, 6 bases at V and 1 base at J, with 16 bases in the middle. CDR3 length: 14 residues. In DNA, the CDR3 is TGCAGCGTGGGCGCCGGAGACTTATCCTACGAGCAGTACTTC. Amino acids: CSVGAGDLSYEQYF.

The chain recombines TRBV12-5 with TRBJ1-1; the match to TRBD1 covers 9 bases. V shed 6 bases and J 1 base; nucleotides not matched to a gene: 3. The CDR3 extends over 14 amino acids. Germline CDR1 is LGHNT and CDR2 is FRNRAP. This chain's CDR3 is CASGTDRGNTEAFF. CDR3 in DNA: TGTGCTAGTGGGACGGACAGGGGGAACACTGAAGCTTTCTTT.

This clone turned up a few times. This chain links TRBV19 with TRBJ1-5; D is possibly TRBD1 (5 bases). V was trimmed by 4 bases and J by 7 bases, leaving 20 bases between them. The CDR3 covers 16 residues. Germline V lookup: CDR1 LNHDA, CDR2 SQIVND (reference sequence). The CDR3 DNA follows: TGTGCCAGTAGTAATTCCAAGGGACTAAATGGACAGCCCCAGCATTTT. It translates to CASSNSKGLNGQPQHF.

This CDR3 reads CASSFPGQGLDEQFF. The CDR3 DNA reads as TGTGCCAGCAGCTTCCCCGGACAGGGGCTCGATGAGCAGTTCTTC. V usage is TRBV3-1 (or the pseudogene TRBV3-2) and J usage is TRBJ2-1, with TRBD1 matching 9 bases. The CDR3 runs 15 residues. With 5 bases clipped from V and 8 bases from J, the junction kept 10 bases outside the gene matches. From germline, CDR1 is LGHDT and CDR2 YNNKEL (reference sequence).

The chain employs TRBV5-4 and TRBJ1-5, with D unresolved. The V end was cut by 1 base, the J end by 4 bases, with 6 bases between. Germline V gene data show CDR1 as SGHNT and CDR2 as YYREEE (reference sequence). The CDR3 length is 13 residues. The CDR3 spells CASSLFGNQPQHF. CDR3 nucleotides: TGTGCCAGCAGCTTGTTCGGGAATCAGCCCCAGCATTTT.